This T cell receptor beta chain is drawn from a study of T cells in Graves' hyperthyroidism and ophthalmopathy. Study outcomes and limitations: Progression to ophthalmopathy was predicted a median of 6.5 months early.

TCR beta CDR3 sequences were amplified from RNA transcripts. The TCR CDR3 first-round RT-PCR relied on the HTBI primer set. MiXCR was run by TCRdb on the multiplex PCR reads, yielding one entry per CDR3 protein. The table lists 500,000 to 650,000 distinct CDR3 sequences, 20% of them singletons. As concerns this clonotype: Antigen: not known. At one end, the junction sequence differs from germline, possibly due to a read error.

Those patients with uncontrolled infection, other autoimmune disease, pregnancy or lactation were excluded. For the diagnoses, clinical symptoms, serum thyroxine and TRAb, thyroid ultrasound and orbital computed tomography were used. This CDR3 is 14 amino acids long. Germline V gene lookup returns CDR1 SGHTA and CDR2 FQGNSA. The origin of this receptor is a man aged 35 to 55 with Graves' ophthalmopathy. The chain recombines TRBV7-2 with TRBJ2-2; D remains ambiguous. Sequenced: blood. In DNA, the CDR3 is TGCGCCAGCAGCCCCCAGAGAACGCCCGGGGAGCTGTTTTTT. Residues: CASSPQRTPGELFF.